This T cell receptor beta chain was recovered during a study of T cells in Graves' hyperthyroidism and ophthalmopathy. The source material, RNA transcripts, was used to amplify TCR beta CDR3 regions. With the HTBI primer set, the TCR CDR3 went through a first round of RT-PCR. Each CDR3 protein is one row after TCRdb ran MiXCR on the multiplex PCR reads. The data contain about 49,000 distinct CDR3 sequences, less than 65% of them singletons. This CDR3 comprises 17 residues. In germline, CDR1 is SGHVS, CDR2 FNYEAQ. V was clipped by 0 bases and J by 0 bases, with 14 bases between them. The genes are TRBV7-6 and TRBJ2-5, with D maybe TRBD1 (6 bases). This sequence was found in a young man with Graves' hyperthyroidism. Sample: peripheral blood or thyroid tissue (not recorded which). The CDR3 DNA sequence: TGTGCCAGCAGCTTAGCTCGCAGGGGAGCGCACCAAGAGACCCAGTACTTC. It translates to CASSLARRGAHQETQYF.